This T cell receptor beta chain was recovered during a study of regulatory T cells in long-lasting Graves disease. The CDR3 contains 12 residues. The germline CDR1 and CDR2 sequences are KGHDR and SFDVKD. V lost 3 bases to trimming and J lost 9 bases, with 8 bases between them. Time point here: newly diagnosed GD, antithyroid drugs for less than 3 months. The TCR library was made from RNA that had been extracted from PBMCs in TRIzol. Ten or more counts support this clonotype. Library construction for TCR beta used iRepertoire HTBI primers and Arm-PCR of CDR3 regions. MiXCR was run by TCRdb on the multiplex PCR reads, yielding one entry per CDR3 protein. The sample consists of hundreds of thousands of distinct CDR3 sequences, approximately 15% of them appearing once. This sample also belongs to another study, concerning T cells in Graves' hyperthyroidism and ophthalmopathy.

The genes are TRBV24-1 and TRBJ1-5; TRBD1 is a possible D gene (5 bases). This TCR came from a woman aged 25-40 years with Graves disease. Sequenced here: peripheral blood mononuclear cells (PBMCs), sampled at new diagnosis, from a patient treated with antithyroid drugs. The CDR3 is CATSDEGRPQHF. CDR3 sequence (DNA): TGTGCCACCAGTGATGAGGGACGGCCCCAGCATTTT.